Sequencing of this T cell receptor (beta chain) was carried out in a study of blood T cells in healthy people across ages. The study, taken as a whole, reports: Estimated diversity across one million T cells was deemed an underestimate. Donor CMV status, an unknown factor, possibly confounded changes in expanded clonotypes. Diversity was higher, and naive CD4+ cells more numerous, in long-lived donors than in aged donors.

Through a sample-barcoded 5' primer and a J-beta primer mix, a second PCR was run for roughly 6 to 11 cycles. From the 5' RACE reads, TCRdb called clonotypes with MiXCR, one entry per CDR3 protein. The table has 550,000 to 750,000 distinct CDR3 sequences, over 20% seen once. Collection of around 9.3 milliliters of peripheral blood was performed for each donor. This clonotype was observed a few times. Antigen: not known. Sequenced input: blood. The TCR originated in a man aged 65-85 years in good health.

The CDR3 here is CATSRVGGIGEKLFF. CDR3 nucleotide sequence: TGTGCCACCAGCAGAGTGGGGGGCATCGGTGAAAAACTGTTTTTT. The chain links TRBV15 to TRBJ1-4; possible D gene TRBD1, 6 bases. CDR3 size: 15 residues. V gave up 1 base and J gave up 7 bases, with 13 bases separating them. Germline assignment: CDR1 LNHNV and CDR2 YYDKDF (reference sequence).